This T cell receptor (beta chain) was observed in a study of blood T cell repertoires in COVID-19. The wider study: Some COVID-19 samples were acute and others convalescent; all came from the United States, Italy and Spain.

Repertoires were generated with immunoSEQ multiplex PCR, while TCRdb's copy carries only in-frame clones and drops some. In the table there are 110,000 to 150,000 clones, 87% of which are singletons. The CDR3 is 17 residues long. V lost 5 bases to trimming and J lost 4 bases; unmatched junction nucleotides: 13. Germline loops: CDR1 SEHNR, CDR2 FQNEAQ (reference sequence). Individuals aged about 18 to 100 years were recruited from about two dozen US areas. Participants' own reports of clinical history determined their cohort assignment. Either two negative PCRs, clearance, or symptom resolution qualified Cohort 3 donors as recovered.

The sequenced material came from PBMCs or T cells enriched from blood (not recorded which). The chain recombines TRBV7-9 with TRBJ1-5; TRBD1 agrees at 8 bases. The clonotype originates from a man in his fifties or sixties who had recovered from COVID-19. Here the CDR3 reads CASSSAPGGGTNQPQHF. The CDR3, as DNA: TGTGCCAGCAGCAGCGCCCCAGGGGGCGGCACGAATCAGCCCCAGCATTTT.